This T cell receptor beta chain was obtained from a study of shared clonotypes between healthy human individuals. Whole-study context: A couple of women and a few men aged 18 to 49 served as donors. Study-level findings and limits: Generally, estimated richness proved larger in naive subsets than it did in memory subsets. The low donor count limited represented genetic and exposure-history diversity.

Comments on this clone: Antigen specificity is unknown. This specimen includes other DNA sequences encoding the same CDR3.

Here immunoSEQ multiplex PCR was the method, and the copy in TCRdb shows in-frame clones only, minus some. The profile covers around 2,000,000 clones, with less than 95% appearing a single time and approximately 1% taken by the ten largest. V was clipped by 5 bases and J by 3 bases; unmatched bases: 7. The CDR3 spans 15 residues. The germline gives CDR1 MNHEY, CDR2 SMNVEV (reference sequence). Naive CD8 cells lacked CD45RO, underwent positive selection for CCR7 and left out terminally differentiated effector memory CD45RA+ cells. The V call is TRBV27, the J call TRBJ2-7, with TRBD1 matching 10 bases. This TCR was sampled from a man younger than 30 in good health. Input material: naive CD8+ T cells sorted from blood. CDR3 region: CASSQTGTGVYEQYF. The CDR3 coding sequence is TGTGCCAGCAGTCAAACAGGGACAGGGGTCTACGAGCAGTACTTC.